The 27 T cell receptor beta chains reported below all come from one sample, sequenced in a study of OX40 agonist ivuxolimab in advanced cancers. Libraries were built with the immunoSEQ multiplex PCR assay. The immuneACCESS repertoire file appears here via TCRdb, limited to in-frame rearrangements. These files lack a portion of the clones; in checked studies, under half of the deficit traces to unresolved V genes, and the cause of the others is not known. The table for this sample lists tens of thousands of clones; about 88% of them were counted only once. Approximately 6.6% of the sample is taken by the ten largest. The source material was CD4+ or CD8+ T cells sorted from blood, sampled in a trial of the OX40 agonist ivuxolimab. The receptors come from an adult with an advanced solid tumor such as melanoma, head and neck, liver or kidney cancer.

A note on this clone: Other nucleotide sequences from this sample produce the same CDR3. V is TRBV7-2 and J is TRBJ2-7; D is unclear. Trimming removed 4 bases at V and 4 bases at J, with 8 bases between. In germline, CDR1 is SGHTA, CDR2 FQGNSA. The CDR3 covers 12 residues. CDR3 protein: CASSSRLYEQYF. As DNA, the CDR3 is TGTGCCAGCAGCTCCAGATTGTACGAGCAGTACTTC.

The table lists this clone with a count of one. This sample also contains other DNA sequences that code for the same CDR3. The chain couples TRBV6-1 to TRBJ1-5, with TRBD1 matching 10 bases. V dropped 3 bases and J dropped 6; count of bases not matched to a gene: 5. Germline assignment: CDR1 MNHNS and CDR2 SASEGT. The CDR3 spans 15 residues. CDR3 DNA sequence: TGTGCCAGCAGTGAGGCGACAGGGGGCGGTCAGCCCCAGCATTTT. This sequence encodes CASSEATGGGQPQHF.

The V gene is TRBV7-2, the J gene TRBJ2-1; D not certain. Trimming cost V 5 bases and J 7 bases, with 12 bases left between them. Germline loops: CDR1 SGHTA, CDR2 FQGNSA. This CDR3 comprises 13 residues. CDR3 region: CASSKLPRNEQFF. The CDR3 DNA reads TGTGCCAGCAGCAAATTACCCAGGAATGAGCAGTTCTTC.

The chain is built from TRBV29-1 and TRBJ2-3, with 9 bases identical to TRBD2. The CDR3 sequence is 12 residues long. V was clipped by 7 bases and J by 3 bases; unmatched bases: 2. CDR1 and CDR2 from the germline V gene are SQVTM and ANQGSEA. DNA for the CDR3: TGCAGCGGTAGCGGGGGTACAGATACGCAGTATTTT. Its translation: CSGSGGTDTQYF.

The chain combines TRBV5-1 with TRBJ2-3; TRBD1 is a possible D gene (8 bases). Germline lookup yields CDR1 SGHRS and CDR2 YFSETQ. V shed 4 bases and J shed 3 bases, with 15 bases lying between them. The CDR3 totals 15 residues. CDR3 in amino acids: CASSGGDRSTDTQYF. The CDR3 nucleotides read TGCGCCAGCAGCGGGGGGGACAGGTCGACAGATACGCAGTATTTT.

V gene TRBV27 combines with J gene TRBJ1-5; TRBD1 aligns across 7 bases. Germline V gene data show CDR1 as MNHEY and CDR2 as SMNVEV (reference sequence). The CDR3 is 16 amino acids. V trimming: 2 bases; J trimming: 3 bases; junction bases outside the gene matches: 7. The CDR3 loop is CASSLLGQVNNQPQHF. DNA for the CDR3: TGTGCCAGCAGTTTACTTGGACAGGTAAACAATCAGCCCCAGCATTTT.

The CDR3 reads CASRGQGSNQPQHF. The CDR3, as DNA: TGTGCCAGCAGGGGACAGGGGAGCAATCAGCCCCAGCATTTT. This chain connects TRBV2 to TRBJ1-5; TRBD1 matches at 10 bases. V gave up 6 bases and J gave up 1 base; unmatched junction bases: 0. Per germline, CDR1 SNHLY and CDR2 FYNNEI. This CDR3 has 14 residues.

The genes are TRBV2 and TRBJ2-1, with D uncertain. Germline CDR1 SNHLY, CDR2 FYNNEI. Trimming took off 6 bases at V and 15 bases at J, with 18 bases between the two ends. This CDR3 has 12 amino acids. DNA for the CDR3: TGTGCCAGCAGGACCCTAGGTTTTGTACTGTTCTTC. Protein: CASRTLGFVLFF.

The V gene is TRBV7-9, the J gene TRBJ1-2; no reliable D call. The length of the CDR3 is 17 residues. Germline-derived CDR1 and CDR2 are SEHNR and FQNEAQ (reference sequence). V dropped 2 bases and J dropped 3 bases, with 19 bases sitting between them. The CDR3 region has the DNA TGTGCCAGCAGCTTAACTACCCGGGATCCGAGGGACTATGGCTACACCTTC. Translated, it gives CASSLTTRDPRDYGYTF.

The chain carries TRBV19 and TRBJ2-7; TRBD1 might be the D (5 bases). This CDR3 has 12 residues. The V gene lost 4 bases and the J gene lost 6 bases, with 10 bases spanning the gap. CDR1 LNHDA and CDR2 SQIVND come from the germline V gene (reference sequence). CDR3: CASSTQVSEQYF. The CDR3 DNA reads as TGTGCCAGTAGTACACAGGTGTCCGAGCAGTACTTC.

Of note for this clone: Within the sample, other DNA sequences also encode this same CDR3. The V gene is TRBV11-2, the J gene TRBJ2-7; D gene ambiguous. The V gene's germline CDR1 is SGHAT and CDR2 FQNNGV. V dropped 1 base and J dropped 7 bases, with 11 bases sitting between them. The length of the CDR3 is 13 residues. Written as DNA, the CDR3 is TGTGCCAGCAGCTTAGCTTGGGATTATGAGCAGTACTTC. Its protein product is CASSLAWDYEQYF.

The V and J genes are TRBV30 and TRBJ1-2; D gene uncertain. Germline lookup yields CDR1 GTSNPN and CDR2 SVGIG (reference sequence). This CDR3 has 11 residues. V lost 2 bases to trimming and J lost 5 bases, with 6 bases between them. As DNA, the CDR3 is TGTGCCTGGAGTTTCGGTTATGGCTACACCTTC. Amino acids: CAWSFGYGYTF.

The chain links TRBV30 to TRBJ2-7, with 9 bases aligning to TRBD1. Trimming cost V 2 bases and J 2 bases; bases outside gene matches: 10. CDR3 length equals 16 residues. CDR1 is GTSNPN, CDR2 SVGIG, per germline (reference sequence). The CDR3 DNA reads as TGTGCCTGGAGTCCGAAACAGGGGGCGGGAACCTACGAGCAGTACTTC. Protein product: CAWSPKQGAGTYEQYF.

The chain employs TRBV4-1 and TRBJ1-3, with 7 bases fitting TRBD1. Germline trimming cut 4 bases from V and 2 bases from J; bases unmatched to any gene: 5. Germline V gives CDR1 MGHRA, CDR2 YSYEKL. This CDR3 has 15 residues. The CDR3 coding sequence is TGCGCCAGCAGCCTCACAGGGGAACCTGGAAACACCATATATTTT. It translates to CASSLTGEPGNTIYF.

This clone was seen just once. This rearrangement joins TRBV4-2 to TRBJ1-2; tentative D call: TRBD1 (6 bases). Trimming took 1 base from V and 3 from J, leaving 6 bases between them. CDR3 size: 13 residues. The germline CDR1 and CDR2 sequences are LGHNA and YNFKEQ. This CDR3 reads CASSQGQDYGYTF. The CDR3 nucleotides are TGTGCCAGCAGCCAAGGACAGGACTATGGCTACACCTTC.

CDR3: CASSAEGQGPYGYTF. The DNA of the CDR3 is TGTGCCAGTAGTGCAGAAGGACAGGGGCCCTATGGCTACACCTTC. This rearrangement joins TRBV19 to TRBJ1-2; 9 bases match TRBD1. CDR3 length equals 15 residues. The V gene end was trimmed by 5 bases and the J gene end by 4 bases; junction bases not matched to a gene: 8. From germline, CDR1 is LNHDA and CDR2 SQIVND (reference sequence). Full variable domain (missing parts from reference TRBV19 and TRBJ1-2): DGGITQSPKYLFRKEGQNVTLSCEQNLNHDAMYWYRQDPGQGLRLIYYSQIVNDFQKGDIAEGYSVSREKKESFPLTVTSAQKNPTAFYLCASSAEGQGPYGYTFGSGTRLTVV.

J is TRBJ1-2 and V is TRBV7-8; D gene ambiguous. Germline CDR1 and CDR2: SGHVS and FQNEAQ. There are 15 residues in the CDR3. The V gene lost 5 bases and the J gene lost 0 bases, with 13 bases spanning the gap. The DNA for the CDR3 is TGTGCCAGCAGCGTATTCCAAGAGCCTAACTATGGCTACACCTTC. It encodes CASSVFQEPNYGYTF.

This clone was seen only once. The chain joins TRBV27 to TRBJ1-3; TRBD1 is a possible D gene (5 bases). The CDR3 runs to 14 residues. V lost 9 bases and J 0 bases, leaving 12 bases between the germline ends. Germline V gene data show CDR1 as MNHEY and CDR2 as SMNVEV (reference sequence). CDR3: CARNGTGSGNTIYF. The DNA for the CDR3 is TGTGCCAGAAACGGGACGGGCTCTGGAAACACCATATATTTT.

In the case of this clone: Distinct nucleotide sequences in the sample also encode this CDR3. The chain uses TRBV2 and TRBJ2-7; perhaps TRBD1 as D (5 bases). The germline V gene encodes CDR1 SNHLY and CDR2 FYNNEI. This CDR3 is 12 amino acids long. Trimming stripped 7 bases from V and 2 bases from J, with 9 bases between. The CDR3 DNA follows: TGTGCCAGCAAACAGGACGCCTACGAGCAGTACTTC. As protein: CASKQDAYEQYF.

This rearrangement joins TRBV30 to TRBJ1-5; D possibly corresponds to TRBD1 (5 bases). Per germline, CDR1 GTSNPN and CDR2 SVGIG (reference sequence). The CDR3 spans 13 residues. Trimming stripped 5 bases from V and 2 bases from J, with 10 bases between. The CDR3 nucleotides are TGTGCCTGGGGGGGATCTGGCAATCAGCCCCAGCATTTT. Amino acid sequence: CAWGGSGNQPQHF. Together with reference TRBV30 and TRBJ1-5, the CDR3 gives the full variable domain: SQTIHQWPATLVQPVGSPLSLECTVEGTSNPNLYWYRQAAGRGLQLLFYSVGIGQISSEVPQNLSASRPQDRQFILSSKKLLLSDSGFYLCAWGGSGNQPQHFGDGTRLSIL.

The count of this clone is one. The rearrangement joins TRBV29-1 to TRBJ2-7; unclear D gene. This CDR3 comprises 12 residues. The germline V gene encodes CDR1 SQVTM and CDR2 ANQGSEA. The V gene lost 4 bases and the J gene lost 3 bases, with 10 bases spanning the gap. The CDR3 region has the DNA TGCAGCGTTGCAATAGGTAACTACGAGCAGTACTTC. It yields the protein CSVAIGNYEQYF.

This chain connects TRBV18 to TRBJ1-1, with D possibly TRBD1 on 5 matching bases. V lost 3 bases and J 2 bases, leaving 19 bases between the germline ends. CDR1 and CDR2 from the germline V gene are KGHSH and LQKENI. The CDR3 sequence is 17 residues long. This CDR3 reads CASSPLRDSGSNTEAFF. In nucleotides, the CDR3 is TGTGCCAGCTCACCCCTCCGTGACAGCGGATCCAACACTGAAGCTTTCTTT.

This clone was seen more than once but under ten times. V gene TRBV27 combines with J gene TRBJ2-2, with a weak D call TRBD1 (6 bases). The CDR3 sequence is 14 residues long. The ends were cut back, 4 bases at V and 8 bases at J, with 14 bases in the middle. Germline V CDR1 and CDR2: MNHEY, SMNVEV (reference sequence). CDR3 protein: CASSWGPSGGELFF. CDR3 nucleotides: TGTGCCAGCAGTTGGGGGCCTTCTGGGGGGGAGCTGTTTTTT.

The CDR3 region has the DNA TGTGCCAGCAGCAAAGTCCACGTAAGGCGGGAGGGCCTAAGCAATGAGCAGTTCTTC. Residues: CASSKVHVRREGLSNEQFF. The chain uses TRBV21-1 and TRBJ2-1; TRBD2, as called in the table, went unchecked against the DNA. TRBV21-1 is a known pseudogene. The CDR3 spans 19 residues.

The CDR3 coding sequence is TGTGCCATCAGGGCACAGCTGGGGGCAGATACGCAGTATTTT. It encodes CAIRAQLGADTQYF. The V and J genes are TRBV10-3 and TRBJ2-3; D tentatively fits TRBD1 or TRBD2 (5 bases each). CDR1 is ENHRY, CDR2 SYGVKD, per germline. Between the trimmed V and J ends, which lost 6 bases and 4 bases, there was a span of 14 bases. The CDR3 consists of 14 residues.

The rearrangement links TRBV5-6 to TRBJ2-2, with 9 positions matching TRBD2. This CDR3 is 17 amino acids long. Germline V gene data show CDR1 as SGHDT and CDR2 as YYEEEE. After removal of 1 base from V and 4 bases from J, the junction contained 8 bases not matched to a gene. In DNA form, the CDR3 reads TGTGCCAGCAGCTTGACGGGCGGGAGGGCCTCCACCGGGGAGCTGTTTTTT. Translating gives CASSLTGGRASTGELFF.

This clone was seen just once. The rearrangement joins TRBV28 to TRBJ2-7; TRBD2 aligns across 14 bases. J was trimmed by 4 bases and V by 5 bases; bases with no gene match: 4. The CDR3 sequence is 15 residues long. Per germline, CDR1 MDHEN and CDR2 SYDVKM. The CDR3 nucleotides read TGTGCCAGCAGTCTAGGGACTAGCGGGAGTTACGAGCAGTACTTC. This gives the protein CASSLGTSGSYEQYF.